This TCR beta chain was sequenced in a study of T cell responses to AZD1222 COVID-19 vaccine. General observations from the study: Baseline seropositives among AZD1222 recipients totaled only six. The peak T cell response came first, and repertoires were sampled only after it. Spike-specific TCR breadth rose after two AZD1222 doses, and depth rose as well.

Assay: immunoSEQ multiplex PCR; the TCRdb copy retains only in-frame clones and omits some. The sample consists of 95,000 to 150,000 clones, 85% to 90% of them appearing once. The germline V gene has CDR1 GTSNPN and CDR2 SVGIG (reference sequence). The CDR3 has 13 residues. V dropped 2 bases and J dropped 7 bases, with 15 bases sitting between them. A note on this clone: What it binds is not known.

The rearrangement joins TRBV30 to TRBJ2-7, with D perhaps TRBD1 or TRBD2 (5 bases each). The starting material was peripheral blood, obtained on day 0 of AZD1222 vaccination. This TCR derives from an adult in good health. The CDR3 reads CAWSPRKGSEQYF. The CDR3 coding sequence is TGTGCCTGGAGTCCCCGTAAGGGGAGTGAGCAGTACTTC.